The next 8 T cell receptor beta chains were all read from a single sample in a study of memory CD4+ T cells and cytomegalovirus serostatus. Generated by immunoSEQ multiplex PCR, the TCRdb table keeps only in-frame clones and is missing some. The sample carries 48,000 or so clones, around 80% recorded once. The sort gate was single viable CD3+CD4+CD8-CD45RO+ cells for memory CD4+ T cells. Sequencing used memory CD4+ T cells from blood. These receptors were collected from an adult in good health and CMV-seronegative.

The CDR3 here is CASSEAGPEETQYF. In nucleotides, the CDR3 is TGTGCCAGCAGTGAAGCCGGACCAGAAGAGACCCAGTACTTC. V is TRBV25-1 and J is TRBJ2-5, with D uncertain. CDR1 is MGHDK and CDR2 is SYGVNS in the germline V gene. The germline V and J ends were trimmed by 2 bases and 3 bases, with 10 bases remaining between them. The CDR3 extends over 14 amino acids.

V usage is TRBV5-1 and J usage is TRBJ2-7; D is uncertain. V was trimmed by 0 bases and J by 1 base, leaving 11 bases between them. This CDR3 spans 15 amino acids. The germline V gene has CDR1 SGHRS and CDR2 YFSETQ. CDR3: CASSLAAPGSYEQYF. The CDR3 DNA sequence: TGCGCCAGCAGCTTGGCCGCTCCAGGATCCTACGAGCAGTACTTC.

In nucleotides, the CDR3 is TGTGCCAGCAGCTTATCACTGAACACTGAAGCTTTCTTT. This gives the protein CASSLSLNTEAFF. The genes are TRBV11-2 and TRBJ1-1, with D unclear. CDR1 and CDR2 from the germline V gene are SGHAT and FQNNGV. This CDR3 is 13 amino acids long. The V and J ends lost 2 bases and 0 bases respectively, with 4 bases between them.

The chain is built from TRBV19 and TRBJ1-1, with D unclear. With 4 bases removed from V and 3 bases from J, the gap between germline ends came to 12 bases. Germline V gene sequence: CDR1 LNHDA, CDR2 SQIVND (reference sequence). This CDR3 is 14 amino acids long. CDR3 sequence (DNA): TGTGCCAGTAGTAGGCCGGGAGAGGACACTGAAGCTTTCTTT. The encoded protein is CASSRPGEDTEAFF.

This sequence joins TRBV7-9 and TRBJ1-6; 7 nucleotides align to TRBD1. This CDR3 has 13 amino acids. CDR1 and CDR2 from the germline V gene are SEHNR and FQNEAQ (reference sequence). The J segment lost 7 bases and the V segment lost 5 bases, leaving 2 bases of the junction unmatched. DNA for the CDR3: TGTGCCAGCAGCGCGGACAGGAATTCACCCCTCCACTTT. It encodes CASSADRNSPLHF.

The CDR3 protein is CASSQVGLAGGGRSYNEQFF. As DNA, the CDR3 is TGCGCCAGCAGCCAAGTGGGACTAGCGGGGGGAGGTAGGTCCTACAATGAGCAGTTCTTC. The rearrangement links TRBV4-1 to TRBJ2-1; 15 bases are a match to TRBD2. CDR3 length equals 20 residues. From germline, CDR1 is MGHRA and CDR2 YSYEKL. V shed 1 base and J 1 base; nucleotides not matched to a gene: 8.

The rearrangement links TRBV19 to TRBJ2-5; D not resolved. The V gene's germline CDR1 is LNHDA and CDR2 SQIVND (reference sequence). V was clipped by 5 bases and J by 4 bases, with 8 bases between them. CDR3 length: 12 residues. Here the CDR3 DNA reads TGTGCCAGTAGTTTTAGTCCAGAGACCCAGTACTTC. Protein product: CASSFSPETQYF.

The CDR3 protein is CASSGETQYF. CDR3 nucleotides: TGTGCCAGCAGTGGGGAGACCCAGTACTTC. The rearrangement links TRBV25-1 to TRBJ2-5, with unresolved D. Germline lookup yields CDR1 MGHDK and CDR2 SYGVNS. The CDR3 is 10 residues long. V was shortened by 4 bases and J by 5 bases, with 2 bases between the two germline ends.